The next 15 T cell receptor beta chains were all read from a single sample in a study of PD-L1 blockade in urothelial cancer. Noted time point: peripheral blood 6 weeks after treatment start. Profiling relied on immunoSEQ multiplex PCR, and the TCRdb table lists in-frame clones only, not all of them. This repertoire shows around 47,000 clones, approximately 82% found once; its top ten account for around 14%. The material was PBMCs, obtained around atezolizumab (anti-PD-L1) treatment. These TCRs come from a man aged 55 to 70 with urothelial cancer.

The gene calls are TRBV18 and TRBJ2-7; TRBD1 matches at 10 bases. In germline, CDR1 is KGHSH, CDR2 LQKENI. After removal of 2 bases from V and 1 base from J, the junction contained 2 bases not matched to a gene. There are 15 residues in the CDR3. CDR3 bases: TGTGCCAGCTCACCAGGGACAGGGGTGTCCTACGAGCAGTACTTC. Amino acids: CASSPGTGVSYEQYF.

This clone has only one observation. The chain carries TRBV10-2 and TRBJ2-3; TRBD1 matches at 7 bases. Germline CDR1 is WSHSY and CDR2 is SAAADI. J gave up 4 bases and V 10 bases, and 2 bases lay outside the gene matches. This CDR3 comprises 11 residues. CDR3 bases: TGCGCCACCGACAGGGCAGATACGCAGTATTTT. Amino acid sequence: CATDRADTQYF.

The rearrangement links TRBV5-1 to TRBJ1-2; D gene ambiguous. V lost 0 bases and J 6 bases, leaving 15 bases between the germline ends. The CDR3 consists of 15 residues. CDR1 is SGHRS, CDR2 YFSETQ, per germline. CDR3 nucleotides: TGCGCCAGCAGCTTGGCCGACCCATGGGGAGATGGCTACACCTTC. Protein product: CASSLADPWGDGYTF.

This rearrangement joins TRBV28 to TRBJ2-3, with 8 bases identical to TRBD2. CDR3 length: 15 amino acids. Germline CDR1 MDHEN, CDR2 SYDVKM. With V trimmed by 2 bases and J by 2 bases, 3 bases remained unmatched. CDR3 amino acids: CASSLLAGSTDTQYF. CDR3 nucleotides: TGTGCCAGCAGTTTACTAGCGGGCTCCACAGATACGCAGTATTTT. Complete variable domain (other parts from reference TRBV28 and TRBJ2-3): DVKVTQSSRYLVKRTGEKVFLECVQDMDHENMFWYRQDPGLGLRLIYFSYDVKMKEKGDIPEGYSVSREKKERFSLILESASTNQTSMYLCASSLLAGSTDTQYFGPGTRLTVL.

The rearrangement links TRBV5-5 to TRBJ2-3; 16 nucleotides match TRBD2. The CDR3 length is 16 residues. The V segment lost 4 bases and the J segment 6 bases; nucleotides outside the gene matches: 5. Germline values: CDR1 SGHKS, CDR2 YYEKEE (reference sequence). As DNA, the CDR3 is TGTGCCAGCAGCGTGGGACTAGCGGGGGGGCGGGATACGCAGTATTTT. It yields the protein CASSVGLAGGRDTQYF.

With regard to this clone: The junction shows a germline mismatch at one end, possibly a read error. CDR3 in DNA: TGCGCCAGCAGCCAAGAGAACTCAATGAGGGATGGCTACACCTTC. Its translation is CASSQENSMRDGYTF. The rearrangement links TRBV11-2 to TRBJ1-2; the D is unclear. Germline V gene lookup returns CDR1 SGHAT and CDR2 FQNNGV. This CDR3 comprises 15 residues.

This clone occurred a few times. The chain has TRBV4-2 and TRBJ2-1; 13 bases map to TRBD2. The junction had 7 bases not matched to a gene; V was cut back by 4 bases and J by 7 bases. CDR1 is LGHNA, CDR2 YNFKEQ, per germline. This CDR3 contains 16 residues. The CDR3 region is CASSLSGLAGVNEQFF. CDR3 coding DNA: TGTGCCAGCAGCCTTAGCGGACTAGCGGGAGTTAATGAGCAGTTCTTC.

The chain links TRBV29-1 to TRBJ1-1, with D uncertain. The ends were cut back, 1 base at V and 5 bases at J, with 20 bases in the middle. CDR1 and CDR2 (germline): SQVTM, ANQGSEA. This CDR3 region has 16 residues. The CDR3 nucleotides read TGCAGCGTTGAAGGGGTGGAGCCCGTGTTGCGTACTGAAGCTTTCTTT. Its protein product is CSVEGVEPVLRTEAFF.

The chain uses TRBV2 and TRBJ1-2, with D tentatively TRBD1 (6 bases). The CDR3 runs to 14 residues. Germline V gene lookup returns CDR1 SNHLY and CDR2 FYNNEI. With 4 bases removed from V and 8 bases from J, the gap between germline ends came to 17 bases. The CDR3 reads CASSVVGGSKGYTF. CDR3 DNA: TGTGCCAGCAGTGTAGTAGGGGGATCAAAAGGCTACACCTTC.

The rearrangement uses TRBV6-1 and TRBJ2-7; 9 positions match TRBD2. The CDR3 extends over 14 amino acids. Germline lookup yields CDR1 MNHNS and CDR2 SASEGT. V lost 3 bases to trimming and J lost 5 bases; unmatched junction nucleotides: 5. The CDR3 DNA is TGTGCCAGCAGTGAGCGGGGGGGGCACCACGAGCAGTACTTC. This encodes CASSERGGHHEQYF.

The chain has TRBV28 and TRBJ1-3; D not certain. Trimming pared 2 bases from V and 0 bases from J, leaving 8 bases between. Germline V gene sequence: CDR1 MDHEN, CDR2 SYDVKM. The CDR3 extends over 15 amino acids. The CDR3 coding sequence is TGTGCCAGCAGTTTAGTGGTAGCCTCTGGAAACACCATATATTTT. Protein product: CASSLVVASGNTIYF.

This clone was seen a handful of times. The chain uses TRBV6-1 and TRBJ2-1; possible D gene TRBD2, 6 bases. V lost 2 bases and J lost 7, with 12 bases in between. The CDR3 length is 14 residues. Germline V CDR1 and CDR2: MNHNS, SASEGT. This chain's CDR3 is CASSETGGGNEQFF. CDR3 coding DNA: TGTGCCAGCAGTGAAACAGGTGGGGGGAATGAGCAGTTCTTC.

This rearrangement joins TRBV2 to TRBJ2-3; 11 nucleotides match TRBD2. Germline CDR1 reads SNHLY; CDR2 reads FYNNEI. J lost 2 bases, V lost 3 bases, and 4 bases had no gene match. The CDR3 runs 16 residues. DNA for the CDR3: TGTGCCAGCAGTGAGGTTAGCGGGAGGGCCACAGATACGCAGTATTTT. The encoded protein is CASSEVSGRATDTQYF.

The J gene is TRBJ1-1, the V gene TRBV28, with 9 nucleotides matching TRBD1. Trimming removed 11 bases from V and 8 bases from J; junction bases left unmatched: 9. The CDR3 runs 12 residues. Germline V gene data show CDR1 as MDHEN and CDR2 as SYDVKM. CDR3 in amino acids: CALSGTGIEAFF. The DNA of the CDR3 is TGTGCCCTGTCCGGGACAGGGATAGAAGCTTTCTTT.

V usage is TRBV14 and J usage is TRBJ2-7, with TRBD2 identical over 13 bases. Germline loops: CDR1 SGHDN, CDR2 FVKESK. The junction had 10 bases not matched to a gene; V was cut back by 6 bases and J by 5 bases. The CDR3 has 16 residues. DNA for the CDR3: TGTGCCAGCAGTCGTACCGGGACTAGCGGGGTCCACGAGCAGTACTTC. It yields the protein CASSRTGTSGVHEQYF.